These 11 T cell receptor beta chains were sequenced from one sample in a study of T cells in Graves' hyperthyroidism and ophthalmopathy. Authors of the study amplified TCR beta CDR3 regions from RNA transcripts. HTBI primers were used for first-round RT-PCR of the TCR CDR3. TCRdb independently ran MiXCR on the multiplex PCR reads; one entry per CDR3 protein. The sample has about 270,000 distinct CDR3 sequences; 24% are singletons. Material: blood. Source of these receptors: a woman aged 40-49 years with Graves' ophthalmopathy.

The chain has TRBV5-1 and TRBJ2-7; tentatively, D is TRBD1 (5 bases). The CDR3 covers 12 residues. V dropped 6 bases and J dropped 2 bases, with 9 bases sitting between them. The germline gives CDR1 SGHRS, CDR2 YFSETQ. The CDR3 loop reads CASNKDTYEQYF. Written as DNA, the CDR3 is TGCGCCAGCAATAAGGACACCTACGAGCAGTACTTC.

About this clonotype: Relative to the germline gene, one junction end is altered; a read error may explain this. This chain uses TRBV24-1 with TRBJ2-7; 12 bases map to TRBD1. CDR3 length: 19 residues. CDR1 is KGHDR and CDR2 is SFDVKD in the germline V gene. CDR3 in DNA: TGTGCCACCAGTGACCCGGGACAGGGGGCTCTCGTTTCTTCCTACGAGCAGTGCTTC. Its translation is CATSDPGQGALVSSYEQCF.

With respect to this clonotype: It may be a read error: a sequence one base away is much more abundant. The chain joins TRBV3-1 to TRBJ2-7; perhaps TRBD1 as D (5 bases). Germline assignment: CDR1 LGHDT and CDR2 YNNKEL (reference sequence). The CDR3 sequence is 14 residues long. Between the trimmed V and J ends, which lost 4 bases and 3 bases, there was a span of 13 bases. The CDR3 coding sequence is TGTGCCAGCAGCCCGAACGTTCAGGGCTACGAGCAGTACTTC. Its protein is CASSPNVQGYEQYF.

This clonotype was observed many times. The chain couples TRBV10-3 to TRBJ2-7; D remains unclear. There are 14 residues in the CDR3. Trimming shortened V by 0 bases and J by 4 bases, and 10 bases separated the two germline ends. From germline, CDR1 is ENHRY and CDR2 SYGVKD. The CDR3 bases are TGTGCCATCAGTGAGTCGAGGCAGTCTTACGAGCAGTACTTC. Its protein product is CAISESRQSYEQYF.

There are many counts of this clonotype. V usage is TRBV19 and J usage is TRBJ1-2, with 9 bases lining up with TRBD1. Germline CDR1 is LNHDA and CDR2 is SQIVND (reference sequence). The ends lost 7 bases at V and 5 bases at J; junction bases unmatched: 5. The CDR3 has 13 residues. CDR3 loop: CASMTGQGYGYTF. The CDR3 DNA is TGTGCCAGTATGACGGGACAGGGATATGGCTACACCTTC.

The rearrangement links TRBV6-2 or TRBV6-3 to TRBJ2-7; possibly TRBD1 for D (5 bases). Germline V gene sequence: CDR1 MNHEY, CDR2 SVGEGT. The CDR3 is 12 residues long. V was cut by 8 bases and J by 2 bases, with 10 bases left in between. This chain's CDR3 is CASGALTYEQYF. Written as DNA, the CDR3 is TGTGCCAGCGGGGCGCTAACCTACGAGCAGTACTTC.

The chain uses TRBV30 and TRBJ1-2; D ambiguous. The CDR3 runs 11 residues. Trimming took 1 base from V and 8 from J, leaving 8 bases between them. Germline V gives CDR1 GTSNPN, CDR2 SVGIG (reference sequence). The DNA for the CDR3 is TGTGCCTGGAGTGCTGGGAGCGGCTACACCTTC. It is translated as CAWSAGSGYTF.

With regard to this clonotype: Possible read error: a much larger clone is one base away. The J gene is TRBJ2-2, the V gene TRBV7-8, with D perhaps TRBD1 (5 bases). The V end was cut by 0 bases, the J end by 7 bases, with 15 bases between. CDR1 and CDR2 (germline): SGHVS, FQNEAQ. This CDR3 is built from 16 residues. CDR3 amino acids: CASSLAAKGSVGELFF. DNA for the CDR3: TGTGCCAGCAGCTTAGCGGCGAAGGGGTCGGTCGGGGAGCTGTTTTTT.

This clonotype was found many times. The CDR3 protein is CASSLGLPQMNTEAFF. As DNA, the CDR3 is TGTGCCAGCAGCTTAGGACTTCCGCAAATGAACACTGAAGCTTTCTTT. The rearrangement uses TRBV7-3 and TRBJ1-1; D is unresolved. The CDR3 loop spans 16 amino acids. Germline CDR1 SGHTA, CDR2 FQGTGA. The V and J ends lost 2 bases and 0 bases respectively, with 13 bases between them.

This clonotype was found many times. The chain recombines TRBV9 with TRBJ2-2; a possible D gene is TRBD2 (6 bases). This CDR3 has 14 residues. Per the germline V gene, CDR1 is SGDLS and CDR2 is YYNGEE. Trimming removed 0 bases at V and 3 bases at J, with 6 bases between. The CDR3 DNA reads as TGTGCCAGCAGCGTAGGGGGGGACACCGGGGAGCTGTTTTTT. This codes for CASSVGGDTGELFF.

This clonotype showed up many times. The rearrangement uses TRBV7-2 and TRBJ2-7; D unresolved. The germline gives CDR1 SGHTA, CDR2 FQGNSA. Trimming took off 3 bases at V and 5 bases at J, with 8 bases between the two ends. The CDR3 loop spans 12 amino acids. Here the CDR3 DNA reads TGTGCCAGCAGCTTCGTATGGAACGAGCAGTACTTC. Its translation is CASSFVWNEQYF. The variable domain in full, with the rest retrieved from reference TRBV7-2 and TRBJ2-7, is GAGVSQSPSNKVTEKGKDVELRCDPISGHTALYWYRQSLGQGLEFLIYFQGNSAPDKSGLPSDRFSAERTGGSVSTLTIQRTQQEDSAVYLCASSFVWNEQYFGPGTRLTVT.